One and the same sample provided the 25 T cell receptor beta chains below, sequenced in a study of cytomegalovirus exposure and HLA in healthy donors. TCRdb keeps only in-frame clones here, not all; method: immunoSEQ multiplex PCR. The data show about 190,000 clones, roughly 80% seen once. The sequenced sample was PBMCs. The source is a woman younger than 30 in good health and CMV-seropositive.

This chain joins TRBV5-6 and TRBJ1-4; tentative D call: TRBD1 (6 bases). The V end was cut by 4 bases, the J end by 7 bases, with 20 bases between. This CDR3 has 16 amino acids. The germline CDR1 and CDR2 sequences are SGHDT and YYEEEE. For the CDR3, the DNA is TGTGCCAGCAGCGGAACAGGGCCGAGGGCAGGTGAAAAACTGTTTTTT. Its translation is CASSGTGPRAGEKLFF.

The chain is built from TRBV19 and TRBJ1-4; 10 positions match TRBD1. Germline V gene sequence: CDR1 LNHDA, CDR2 SQIVND (reference sequence). V gave up 3 bases and J gave up 8 bases; unmatched junction bases: 3. The CDR3 spans 14 residues. CDR3 amino acids: CASSMRGQGEKLFF. For the CDR3, the DNA is TGTGCCAGTAGTATGCGGGGACAGGGGGAAAAACTGTTTTTT.

V is TRBV7-2 and J is TRBJ2-1; 13 positions agree with TRBD2. Trimming removed 6 bases from V and 5 bases from J; junction bases left unmatched: 10. The CDR3 is made up of 17 amino acids. CDR1 is SGHTA and CDR2 is FQGNSA in the germline V gene. The CDR3 DNA sequence: TGTGCCAGCAGTCGCAGACTAGCGGGGGGACCTAACAATGAGCAGTTCTTC. Amino acid sequence: CASSRRLAGGPNNEQFF.

The chain is built from TRBV27 and TRBJ1-2; possible D gene TRBD1, 6 bases. The germline V gene has CDR1 MNHEY and CDR2 SMNVEV (reference sequence). With 3 bases removed from V and 3 bases from J, the gap between germline ends came to 8 bases. The CDR3 has 13 residues. This CDR3 reads CASSFNRDYGYTF. The DNA of the CDR3 is TGTGCCAGCAGTTTTAACAGGGACTATGGCTACACCTTC.

This chain links TRBV9 with TRBJ2-5, with TRBD2 as a possible D gene (5 bases). CDR1 and CDR2 (germline): SGDLS, YYNGEE. V dropped 8 bases and J dropped 1 base, with 9 bases sitting between them. The CDR3 length is 12 residues. In nucleotides, the CDR3 is TGTGCCAGTAACCGGGGCCAAGAGACCCAGTACTTC. Encoded protein: CASNRGQETQYF.

This CDR3 is CASLFRTSSTDTQYF. The CDR3 nucleotides read TGTGCCAGCCTTTTCCGTACTAGCAGCACAGATACGCAGTATTTT. The chain carries TRBV6-1 and TRBJ2-3; D is perhaps TRBD2 (6 bases). Trimming took 8 bases from V and 0 from J, leaving 15 bases between them. The germline CDR1 and CDR2 sequences are MNHNS and SASEGT. CDR3 length: 15 amino acids.

The chain joins TRBV5-1 to TRBJ1-4, with 9 bases that match TRBD1. The ends lost 4 bases at V and 5 bases at J; junction bases unmatched: 6. In germline, CDR1 is SGHRS, CDR2 YFSETQ. This CDR3 spans 15 amino acids. CDR3 sequence: CASSQGQGLNEKLFF. CDR3 coding DNA: TGCGCCAGCAGCCAAGGACAGGGGCTGAATGAAAAACTGTTTTTT.

There are a few counts of this clone. The rearrangement links TRBV5-1 to TRBJ1-6; 7 bases are a match to TRBD1. The J segment lost 8 bases and the V segment lost 4 bases, leaving 9 bases of the junction unmatched. The CDR3 contains 15 residues. Per the germline V gene, CDR1 is SGHRS and CDR2 is YFSETQ. This CDR3 is CASSPLAGTDSPLHF. In nucleotides, the CDR3 is TGCGCCAGCAGCCCCCTAGCCGGGACAGATTCACCCCTCCACTTT.

The chain has TRBV4-1 and TRBJ2-2; 7 bases line up with TRBD2. CDR1 and CDR2 from the germline V gene are MGHRA and YSYEKL. This CDR3 has 16 amino acids. J lost 5 bases, V lost 2 bases, and 8 bases had no gene match. The CDR3 sequence: CASSQPAGIRTGELFF. CDR3 coding DNA: TGCGCCAGCAGCCAACCAGCGGGGATAAGGACCGGGGAGCTGTTTTTT.

The chain uses TRBV4-2 and TRBJ2-2; 11 bases align to TRBD2. Germline CDR1 and CDR2: LGHNA and YNFKEQ. The V and J ends lost 4 bases and 6 bases, in that order; junction bases with no gene match: 13. This CDR3 has 18 residues. CDR3 residues: CASSPQTHSGGEAGELFF. The CDR3 DNA reads as TGTGCCAGCAGCCCCCAGACCCATAGCGGGGGGGAGGCCGGGGAGCTGTTTTTT.

The chain is built from TRBV10-3 and TRBJ2-3; 10 positions agree with TRBD1. The V and J ends lost 9 bases and 5 bases, in that order; junction bases with no gene match: 5. The CDR3 runs to 13 residues. The germline CDR1 and CDR2 sequences are ENHRY and SYGVKD. For the CDR3, the DNA is TGTGCCATAAAGACAGGGGGCGGAGATACGCAGTATTTT. This translates into CAIKTGGGDTQYF.

V usage is TRBV7-9 and J usage is TRBJ2-7, with 10 nucleotides matching TRBD1. The CDR3 is 15 residues long. With V trimmed by 5 bases and J by 2 bases, 6 bases remained unmatched. Germline CDR1 is SEHNR and CDR2 is FQNEAQ (reference sequence). The CDR3 loop is CASSAPGQGTYEQYF. CDR3 sequence (DNA): TGTGCCAGCAGCGCACCGGGACAGGGGACCTACGAGCAGTACTTC. The variable domain in full, completed from reference TRBV7-9 and TRBJ2-7, reads DTGVSQNPRHKITKRGQNVTFRCDPISEHNRLYWYRQTLGQGPEFLTYFQNEAQLEKSRLLSDRFSAERPKGSFSTLEIQRTEQGDSAMYLCASSAPGQGTYEQYFGPGTRLTVT.

This sequence joins TRBV5-8 and TRBJ2-7, with TRBD2 matching 8 bases. Germline CDR1 and CDR2: SGHTS and YDEGEE. Trimming at V came to 2 bases and at J to 4 bases, leaving 5 bases not matched to a gene. The CDR3 is 14 amino acids. The CDR3 spells CASSFVGGGYEQYF. The CDR3 region has the DNA TGTGCCAGCAGCTTCGTCGGGGGGGGATACGAGCAGTACTTC.

This clone was observed once. The chain employs TRBV2 and TRBJ2-2, with 10 positions matching TRBD1. Germline CDR1 is SNHLY and CDR2 is FYNNEI. The CDR3 has 15 residues. V lost 3 bases to trimming and J lost 7 bases; unmatched junction nucleotides: 5. The CDR3 loop is CASSDSGQGIGELFF. The CDR3 DNA is TGTGCCAGCAGTGACTCGGGACAGGGGATCGGGGAGCTGTTTTTT.

J is TRBJ2-5 and V is TRBV29-1, with TRBD1 matching over 8 bases. Germline V gene lookup returns CDR1 SQVTM and CDR2 ANQGSEA. The ends lost 8 bases at V and 5 bases at J; junction bases unmatched: 13. The CDR3 has 14 residues. CDR3 loop: CSFRSGQAGETQYF. The CDR3 DNA sequence: TGCAGCTTTCGATCGGGACAGGCAGGGGAGACCCAGTACTTC. Full variable domain (rest looked up from reference TRBV29-1 and TRBJ2-5): SAVISQKPSRDICQRGTSLTIQCQVDSQVTMMFWYRQQPGQSLTLIATANQGSEATYESGFVIDKFPISRPNLTFSTLTVSNMSPEDSSIYLCSFRSGQAGETQYFGPGTRLLVL.

The chain has TRBV2 and TRBJ2-2; 7 nucleotides align to TRBD1. V was clipped by 7 bases and J by 6 bases; unmatched bases: 11. Germline CDR1 SNHLY, CDR2 FYNNEI. This CDR3 comprises 15 residues. CDR3 DNA sequence: TGTGCCAGCAAGGGGGACAGCAGGGACCCCGGGGAGCTGTTTTTT. Amino acids: CASKGDSRDPGELFF. The full variable domain, with the rest looked up from reference TRBV2 and TRBJ2-2, is EPEVTQTPSHQVTQMGQEVILRCVPISNHLYFYWYRQILGQKVEFLVSFYNNEISEKSEIFDDQFSVERPDGSNFTLKIRSTKLEDSAMYFCASKGDSRDPGELFFGEGSRLTVL.

The V call is TRBV6-4, the J call TRBJ2-6; a possible D gene is TRBD2 (6 bases). Between the trimmed V and J ends, which lost 5 bases and 2 bases, there was a span of 13 bases. The CDR3 contains 16 residues. The V gene's germline CDR1 is MRHNA and CDR2 SNTAGT. In DNA form, the CDR3 reads TGTGCCAGCAGTACTGGACCGGGAGCTGGGGCCAACGTCCTGACTTTC. Translated, it gives CASSTGPGAGANVLTF.

The V gene is TRBV6-1, the J gene TRBJ1-6; 9 nucleotides line up with TRBD1. CDR1 MNHNS and CDR2 SASEGT come from the germline V gene. The CDR3 contains 15 residues. The junction had 14 bases not matched to a gene; V was cut back by 10 bases and J by 10 bases. DNA for the CDR3: TGTGCCACCAGAGCGGATGGGACAGGGAACTCACCCCTCCACTTT. Translation: CATRADGTGNSPLHF.

The gene calls are TRBV10-2 and TRBJ2-1; TRBD1 agrees at 7 bases. In germline, CDR1 is WSHSY, CDR2 SAAADI. J lost 4 bases, V lost 4 bases, and 4 bases had no gene match. The CDR3 is 14 amino acids. The CDR3 here is CASSGGTAYNEQFF. CDR3 coding DNA: TGCGCCAGCAGTGGTGGGACAGCTTACAATGAGCAGTTCTTC.

V is TRBV6-5 and J is TRBJ1-1; D is perhaps TRBD1 (6 bases). V shed 6 bases and J shed 6 bases, with 17 bases lying between them. The CDR3 covers 14 residues. The germline V gene encodes CDR1 MNHEY and CDR2 SVGAGI. CDR3 protein: CASRPAGAGAEAFF. The CDR3 bases are TGTGCCAGCAGGCCTGCAGGGGCTGGGGCTGAAGCTTTCTTT.

The chain is built from TRBV19 and TRBJ1-3; maybe TRBD1 (5 bases). CDR1 is LNHDA, CDR2 SQIVND, per germline (reference sequence). This CDR3 region has 15 residues. V was clipped by 4 bases and J by 2 bases, with 12 bases between them. The CDR3 DNA is TGTGCCAGTAGTACCCAGGGACTCACTGGAAACACCATATATTTT. As protein: CASSTQGLTGNTIYF.

This clone was detected only once. V usage is TRBV15 and J usage is TRBJ2-5, with 9 bases identical to TRBD1. J gave up 8 bases and V 3 bases, and 19 bases lay outside the gene matches. The CDR3 covers 18 residues. Germline assignment: CDR1 LNHNV and CDR2 YYDKDF (reference sequence). The DNA of the CDR3 is TGTGCCACCAGCAGTCCAGATCGGTTGGGACAGGGCCGTAATACCCAGTACTTC. This gives the protein CATSSPDRLGQGRNTQYF. The whole variable domain, remainder taken from reference TRBV15 and TRBJ2-5, is DAMVIQNPRYQVTQFGKPVTLSCSQTLNHNVMYWYQQKSSQAPKLLFHYYDKDFNNEADTPDNFQSRRPNTSFCFLDIRSPGLGDTAMYLCATSSPDRLGQGRNTQYFGPGTRLLVL.

The CDR3, as DNA: TGCGCCAGCAGCTTGGAGACTAGCGGAAACACCGGGGAGCTGTTTTTT. Encoded protein: CASSLETSGNTGELFF. The chain employs TRBV5-1 and TRBJ2-2, with 9 nucleotides matching TRBD2. The trim removed 0 bases at V and 2 bases at J, leaving 2 bases unmatched. From germline, CDR1 is SGHRS and CDR2 YFSETQ. The CDR3 runs 16 residues.

The CDR3 DNA reads TGCGCCAGCAGCCAAGATTGGGAGGGAAGGGTCACTGAAGCTTTCTTT. It specifies CASSQDWEGRVTEAFF. The chain combines TRBV4-1 with TRBJ1-1, with D unresolved. Trimming left V 0 bases short and J 4 bases short, with 15 bases between. Germline loops: CDR1 MGHRA, CDR2 YSYEKL. This CDR3 spans 16 amino acids.

The table lists this clone with a few counts. V is TRBV5-1 and J is TRBJ1-6; D is undetermined. Germline V gene lookup returns CDR1 SGHRS and CDR2 YFSETQ. The V and J ends lost 3 bases and 5 bases respectively, with 6 bases between them. The CDR3 totals 13 residues. CDR3: CASSSQDNSPLHF. In DNA, the CDR3 is TGCGCCAGCAGCTCTCAGGATAATTCACCCCTCCACTTT. The full variable domain, completed using reference TRBV5-1 and TRBJ1-6, is KAGVTQTPRYLIKTRGQQVTLSCSPISGHRSVSWYQQTPGQGLQFLFEYFSETQRNKGNFPGRFSGRQFSNSRSEMNVSTLELGDSALYLCASSSQDNSPLHFGNGTRLTVT.